This entry lists 32 T cell receptor beta chains sequenced from one sample in a study of T cell responses to AZD1222 COVID-19 vaccine. Only in-frame clones appear in the TCRdb table, and some are missing; sequencing was by immunoSEQ multiplex PCR. This table has fewer than 150,000 clones, more than 75% appearing once. The sequenced sample was peripheral blood, obtained on day 0 of AZD1222 vaccination. These TCRs come from an adult in good health.

V is TRBV3-1 (or the pseudogene TRBV3-2) and J is TRBJ1-1; D is unresolved. Per germline, CDR1 LGHDT and CDR2 YNNKEL (reference sequence). The CDR3 contains 15 residues. Trimming cost V 1 base and J 1 base, with 10 bases left between them. DNA for the CDR3: TGTGCCAGCAGCCAAGTAGGGCGGCCGAACACTGAAGCTTTCTTT. Its protein product is CASSQVGRPNTEAFF.

This clone was found once. V gene TRBV2 combines with J gene TRBJ2-5; no reliable D call. The CDR3 covers 15 residues. Germline CDR1 SNHLY, CDR2 FYNNEI. V dropped 0 bases and J dropped 3 bases, with 11 bases sitting between them. The CDR3 nucleotides are TGTGCCAGCAGTGAAGCCCGTATGGGTAAAGAGACCCAGTACTTC. It codes for CASSEARMGKETQYF.

This clone has a handful of counts. This chain joins TRBV5-4 and TRBJ1-2; TRBD1 might be the D (5 bases). Looked up from germline, CDR1 is SGHNT and CDR2 is YYREEE (reference sequence). The V and J ends lost 4 bases and 5 bases respectively, with 15 bases between them. This CDR3 comprises 14 residues. CDR3 sequence (DNA): TGTGCCAGCAGCCCGAATCAGGGATTTTATGGCTACACCTTC. Its translation: CASSPNQGFYGYTF.

The V gene is TRBV25-1, the J gene TRBJ2-5; D is perhaps TRBD2 (5 bases). The germline gives CDR1 MGHDK, CDR2 SYGVNS. The CDR3 covers 16 residues. V dropped 2 bases and J dropped 1 base, with 14 bases sitting between them. The CDR3 region is CASSEGGGLLQETQYF. In DNA, the CDR3 is TGTGCCAGCAGTGAAGGAGGCGGTCTCCTCCAAGAGACCCAGTACTTC.

The V and J genes are TRBV7-9 and TRBJ2-2, with D hard to call. The ends were cut back, 6 bases at V and 7 bases at J, with 6 bases in the middle. The CDR3 consists of 11 residues. Per germline, CDR1 SEHNR and CDR2 FQNEAQ (reference sequence). CDR3 DNA: TGTGCCAGCAGTCGCGTCGGGGAGCTGTTTTTT. Residues: CASSRVGELFF.

V is TRBV28 and J is TRBJ1-1, with TRBD1 identical over 11 bases. Germline V CDR1 and CDR2: MDHEN, SYDVKM. The CDR3 sequence is 14 residues long. V lost 5 bases to trimming and J lost 6 bases; unmatched junction nucleotides: 5. CDR3 bases: TGTGCCAGCAGTCCAGGACAGGGGGCGGCTGAAGCTTTCTTT. Translation gives CASSPGQGAAEAFF.

The rearrangement links TRBV19 to TRBJ1-2; tentative D call: TRBD1 (6 bases). V was pared by 6 bases and J by 0 bases, with 14 bases between. Germline assignment: CDR1 LNHDA and CDR2 SQIVND (reference sequence). There are 15 residues in the CDR3. DNA for the CDR3: TGTGCCAGTAGGACAGGAGCCCTAGCTAACTATGGCTACACCTTC. It codes for CASRTGALANYGYTF.

This chain uses TRBV7-9 with TRBJ2-2; no definite D call. The V gene's germline CDR1 is SEHNR and CDR2 FQNEAQ (reference sequence). The length of the CDR3 is 16 residues. Trimming left V 5 bases short and J 0 bases short, with 13 bases between. The CDR3 DNA is TGTGCCAGCAGCGCTAGAGCCAGTACGAACACCGGGGAGCTGTTTTTT. Its translation is CASSARASTNTGELFF.

V and J are TRBV5-3 and TRBJ1-1, with D hard to call. TRBV5-3 is annotated as an ORF whose role is uncertain. This CDR3 contains 17 residues. Trimming left V 2 bases short and J 0 bases short, with 17 bases between. CDR3 DNA: TGTGCCAGAAGCTTAAAAGGACGGAAAAACTTGAACACTGAAGCTTTCTTT. Amino acids: CARSLKGRKNLNTEAFF.

The chain recombines TRBV24-1 with TRBJ2-3; D gene unclear. Trimming removed 6 bases from V and 3 bases from J, with 3 bases in between. This CDR3 is 11 amino acids long. Germline CDR1 and CDR2: KGHDR and SFDVKD. The DNA for the CDR3 is TGTGCCACCAGTACTACAGATACGCAGTATTTT. Translation: CATSTTDTQYF.

This chain uses TRBV11-2 with TRBJ2-3; D remains ambiguous. Between the trimmed V and J ends, which lost 1 base and 2 bases, there was a span of 4 bases. CDR1 and CDR2 (germline): SGHAT, FQNNGV. The CDR3 totals 13 residues. The CDR3 DNA sequence: TGTGCCAGCAGCTTAGGCTCCACAGATACGCAGTATTTT. This codes for CASSLGSTDTQYF.

V is TRBV2 and J is TRBJ2-2; 9 bases map to TRBD2. The germline V gene has CDR1 SNHLY and CDR2 FYNNEI. This CDR3 region has 16 residues. The junction had 11 bases not matched to a gene; V was cut back by 10 bases and J by 2 bases. CDR3: CATDEAGGRNTGELFF. CDR3 DNA sequence: TGTGCCACCGACGAAGCGGGGGGACGAAACACCGGGGAGCTGTTTTTT.

The V and J genes are TRBV27 and TRBJ2-3; 9 nucleotides match TRBD2. Trimming at V came to 5 bases and at J to 8 bases, leaving 14 bases not matched to a gene. Germline-derived CDR1 and CDR2 are MNHEY and SMNVEV (reference sequence). This CDR3 spans 16 amino acids. CDR3 DNA: TGTGCCAGCAGTCCCCTCGGGCGGGAGGGCCAGGGTACGCAGTATTTT. Its translation: CASSPLGREGQGTQYF.

This chain links TRBV6-6 with TRBJ2-7, with D hard to call. Deletions cut 0 bases from V and 1 base from J, with 7 bases between. Germline V gene data show CDR1 as MNHNY and CDR2 as SVGAGI (reference sequence). The CDR3 runs 14 residues. CDR3 in DNA: TGTGCCAGCAGTTACTCGGGCCTGTCCTACGAGCAGTACTTC. Its protein is CASSYSGLSYEQYF.

The chain combines TRBV6-4 with TRBJ1-6; TRBD1 is a possible D gene (5 bases). Germline values: CDR1 MRHNA, CDR2 SNTAGT. This CDR3 has 14 residues. V lost 4 bases, J lost 8 bases, and 12 bases lay in between. The CDR3 nucleotides read TGTGCCAGCAGTGCGGGGCTCCCTCATTCACCCCTCCACTTT. It is translated as CASSAGLPHSPLHF.

The chain combines TRBV11-1 with TRBJ2-1; 11 nucleotides align to TRBD2. Trimming at V came to 6 bases and at J to 7 bases, leaving 8 bases not matched to a gene. Germline loops: CDR1 SGHAT, CDR2 FQDESV (reference sequence). The CDR3 runs to 15 residues. The CDR3: CASSFGLAGGNEQFF. CDR3 sequence (DNA): TGTGCCAGCAGTTTCGGACTAGCGGGTGGGAATGAGCAGTTCTTC.

This clone was observed a single time. J is TRBJ2-1 and V is TRBV7-3, with a possible D match to TRBD1 (6 bases). CDR1 and CDR2 from the germline V gene are SGHTA and FQGTGA. This CDR3 has 17 residues. V lost 1 base to trimming and J lost 6 bases, with 19 bases between them. The CDR3 is CASSLIGGDFGGNEQFF. The CDR3 DNA reads as TGTGCCAGCAGCTTAATAGGGGGAGATTTTGGCGGCAATGAGCAGTTCTTC.

The V gene is TRBV28, the J gene TRBJ1-5; 8 nucleotides align to TRBD1. The germline V gene has CDR1 MDHEN and CDR2 SYDVKM. The CDR3 consists of 16 residues. Losses at the gene ends were 5 bases for V and 0 bases for J; bases not matched to a gene: 6. The CDR3 DNA is TGTGCCAGCAGTCCGGGGACAGGAGATAGCAATCAGCCCCAGCATTTT. Its protein is CASSPGTGDSNQPQHF.

This clone was seen once. The chain combines TRBV7-2 with TRBJ2-1; D remains ambiguous. V shed 6 bases and J shed 7 bases, with 13 bases lying between them. Germline V lookup: CDR1 SGHTA, CDR2 FQGNSA. The CDR3 is 13 amino acids. The CDR3 spells CASSFPGRNEQFF. The CDR3 DNA reads as TGTGCCAGCAGTTTCCCGGGTAGGAATGAGCAGTTCTTC.

The chain joins TRBV7-2 to TRBJ1-2; D is unresolved. The V end lost 4 bases, the J end lost 4 bases, and 10 bases lay between the germline ends. Germline values: CDR1 SGHTA, CDR2 FQGNSA. The CDR3 loop spans 13 amino acids. The CDR3 DNA sequence: TGTGCCAGCAGCTCCGGGTGGGCCTATGGCTACACCTTC. Residues: CASSSGWAYGYTF.

The CDR3 reads CASRVPGVRAGELFF. The CDR3 region has the DNA TGTGCCAGCAGAGTACCAGGAGTAAGGGCCGGGGAGCTGTTTTTT. The chain combines TRBV6-5 with TRBJ2-2; D uncertain. This CDR3 has 15 amino acids. Per germline, CDR1 MNHEY and CDR2 SVGAGI. Between the trimmed V and J ends, which lost 6 bases and 6 bases, there was a span of 17 bases.

The J gene is TRBJ2-7, the V gene TRBV29-1; TRBD1 agrees at 10 bases. V shed 6 bases, J shed 4 bases, and the junction held 6 bases outside the gene matches. The CDR3 has 13 amino acids. Germline assignment: CDR1 SQVTM and CDR2 ANQGSEA. This CDR3 reads CSVPKGQGYEQYF. In DNA, the CDR3 is TGCAGCGTCCCTAAGGGACAGGGGTACGAGCAGTACTTC.

This rearrangement joins TRBV28 to TRBJ2-1, with 7 bases fitting TRBD2. The ends lost 3 bases at V and 3 bases at J; junction bases unmatched: 5. From germline, CDR1 is MDHEN and CDR2 SYDVKM. The CDR3 runs 15 residues. The CDR3 coding sequence is TGTGCCAGCAGTTTGACGCGGGGGAACTACAATGAGCAGTTCTTC. This sequence encodes CASSLTRGNYNEQFF.

V is TRBV2 and J is TRBJ1-5; D call uncertain. V lost 7 bases and J lost 0, with 13 bases in between. This CDR3 is built from 15 residues. Per the germline V gene, CDR1 is SNHLY and CDR2 is FYNNEI. The CDR3 nucleotides are TGTGCCAGCACCCCCCGGCGGGGTAGCAATCAGCCCCAGCATTTT. Its protein is CASTPRRGSNQPQHF.

The DNA for the CDR3 is TGTGCCAGCAGTTTCTCATCCTCGGGGCCTGCTGGTAGGACCCAGTACTTC. Its translation: CASSFSSSGPAGRTQYF. The chain links TRBV27 to TRBJ2-5; D possibly uses TRBD1 or TRBD2 (5 bases each). The CDR3 covers 17 residues. V shed 3 bases and J shed 7 bases, with 24 bases lying between them. Germline CDR1 reads MNHEY; CDR2 reads SMNVEV (reference sequence).

The chain employs TRBV9 and TRBJ1-5; D not certain. Germline CDR1 and CDR2: SGDLS and YYNGEE. This CDR3 is 14 amino acids long. The V end was cut by 0 bases, the J end by 3 bases, with 7 bases between. The CDR3 DNA is TGTGCCAGCAGCGTAGCAGGATACAATCAGCCCCAGCATTTT. Translated: CASSVAGYNQPQHF.

The rearrangement uses TRBV5-1 and TRBJ2-2; possibly TRBD2 for D (5 bases). The ends were cut back, 0 bases at V and 6 bases at J, with 12 bases in the middle. The CDR3 totals 15 residues. CDR1 is SGHRS and CDR2 is YFSETQ in the germline V gene. This chain's CDR3 is CASSLVERVPGELFF. Here the CDR3 DNA reads TGCGCCAGCAGCTTGGTAGAGAGGGTACCCGGGGAGCTGTTTTTT.

The chain is built from TRBV14 and TRBJ2-1; D not resolved. In germline, CDR1 is SGHDN, CDR2 FVKESK. Trimming cost V 3 bases and J 5 bases, with 11 bases left between them. CDR3 length equals 14 residues. The CDR3 region has the DNA TGTGCCAGCAGCCATGGCAGGAGCCACAATGAGCAGTTCTTC. It encodes CASSHGRSHNEQFF.

This clone was seen a few times. This rearrangement joins TRBV7-6 to TRBJ2-2, with D perhaps matching TRBD2 (5 bases). Trimming took 0 bases from V and 0 from J, leaving 8 bases between them. The CDR3 is 16 amino acids. Germline V CDR1 and CDR2: SGHVS, FNYEAQ. The CDR3 DNA reads as TGTGCCAGCAGCTTAGCAGGGAGCACGAACACCGGGGAGCTGTTTTTT. Protein sequence: CASSLAGSTNTGELFF. The full variable domain, completed using reference TRBV7-6 and TRBJ2-2, is GAGVSQSPRYKVTKRGQDVALRCDPISGHVSLYWYRQALGQGPEFLTYFNYEAQQDKSGLPNDRFSAERPEGSISTLTIQRTEQRDSAMYRCASSLAGSTNTGELFFGEGSRLTVL.

This clone was seen just once. The V call is TRBV11-2, the J call TRBJ2-7; D may match TRBD1 or TRBD2 (5 bases each). V was cut by 1 base and J by 6 bases, with 10 bases left in between. Germline V gene sequence: CDR1 SGHAT, CDR2 FQNNGV. The length of the CDR3 is 13 residues. The CDR3 reads CASSLGGSGEQYF. CDR3 DNA sequence: TGTGCCAGCAGCTTAGGGGGGTCGGGCGAGCAGTACTTC.

J is TRBJ2-7 and V is TRBV29-1; TRBD2 agrees at 9 bases. This CDR3 is 12 amino acids long. After removal of 4 bases from V and 5 bases from J, the junction contained 3 bases not matched to a gene. Germline CDR1 SQVTM, CDR2 ANQGSEA. CDR3 residues: CSVGASGNEQYF. The CDR3 nucleotides read TGCAGCGTTGGGGCTAGCGGGAACGAGCAGTACTTC.

The gene calls are TRBV28 and TRBJ2-5; 8 bases fit TRBD2. This CDR3 spans 13 amino acids. CDR1 is MDHEN, CDR2 SYDVKM, per germline. Germline trimming cut 5 bases from V and 4 bases from J; bases unmatched to any gene: 3. The CDR3 region is CASSAGLAETQYF. The CDR3 coding sequence is TGTGCCAGCAGTGCCGGACTAGCAGAGACCCAGTACTTC.